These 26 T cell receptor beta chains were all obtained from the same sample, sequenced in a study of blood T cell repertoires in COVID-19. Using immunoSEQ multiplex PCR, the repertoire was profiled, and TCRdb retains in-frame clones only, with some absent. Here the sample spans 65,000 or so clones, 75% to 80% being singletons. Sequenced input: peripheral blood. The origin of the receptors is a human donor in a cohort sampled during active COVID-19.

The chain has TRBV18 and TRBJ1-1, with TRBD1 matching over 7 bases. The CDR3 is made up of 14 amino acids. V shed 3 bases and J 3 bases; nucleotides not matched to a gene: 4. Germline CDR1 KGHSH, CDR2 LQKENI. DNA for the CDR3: TGTGCCAGCTCACCCCGTACAGGGGACACTGAAGCTTTCTTT. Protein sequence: CASSPRTGDTEAFF.

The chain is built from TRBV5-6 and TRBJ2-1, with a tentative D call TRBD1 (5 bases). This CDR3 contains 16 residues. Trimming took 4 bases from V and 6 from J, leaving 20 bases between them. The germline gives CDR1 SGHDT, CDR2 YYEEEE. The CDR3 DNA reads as TGTGCCAGCAGCATATTCGTGGCGTATAGGGGCAATGAGCAGTTCTTC. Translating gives CASSIFVAYRGNEQFF.

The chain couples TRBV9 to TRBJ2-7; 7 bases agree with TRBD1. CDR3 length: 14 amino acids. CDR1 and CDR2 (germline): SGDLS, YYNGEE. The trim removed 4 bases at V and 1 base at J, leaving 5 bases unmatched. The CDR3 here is CASSIGQESYEQYF. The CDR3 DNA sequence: TGTGCCAGCAGCATCGGACAGGAATCCTACGAGCAGTACTTC.

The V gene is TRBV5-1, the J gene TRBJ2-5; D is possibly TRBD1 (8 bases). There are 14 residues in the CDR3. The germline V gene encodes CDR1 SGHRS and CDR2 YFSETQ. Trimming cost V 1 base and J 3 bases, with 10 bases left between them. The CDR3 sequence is CASSLTGGEETQYF. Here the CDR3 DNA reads TGCGCCAGCAGCTTGACAGGGGGGGAAGAGACCCAGTACTTC.

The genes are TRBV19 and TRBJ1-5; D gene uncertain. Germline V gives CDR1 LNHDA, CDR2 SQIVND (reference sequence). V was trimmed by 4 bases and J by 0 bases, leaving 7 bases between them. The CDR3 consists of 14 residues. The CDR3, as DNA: TGTGCCAGTAGTAGCGATAATAGCAATCAGCCCCAGCATTTT. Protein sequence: CASSSDNSNQPQHF.

The CDR3 loop reads CASSTSRFSNQPQHF. The DNA of the CDR3 is TGTGCCAGTAGTACCAGCAGGTTTAGCAATCAGCCCCAGCATTTT. The chain links TRBV19 to TRBJ1-5; unclear D gene. The V end lost 4 bases, the J end lost 0 bases, and 10 bases lay between the germline ends. The germline V gene has CDR1 LNHDA and CDR2 SQIVND (reference sequence). The CDR3 length is 15 residues.

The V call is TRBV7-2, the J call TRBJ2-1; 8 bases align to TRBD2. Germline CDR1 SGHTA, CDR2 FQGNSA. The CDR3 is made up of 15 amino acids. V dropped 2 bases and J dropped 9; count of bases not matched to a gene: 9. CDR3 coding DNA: TGTGCCAGCAGCTTATCAGCGGGGGCATTCGGTGAGCAGTTCTTC. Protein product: CASSLSAGAFGEQFF.

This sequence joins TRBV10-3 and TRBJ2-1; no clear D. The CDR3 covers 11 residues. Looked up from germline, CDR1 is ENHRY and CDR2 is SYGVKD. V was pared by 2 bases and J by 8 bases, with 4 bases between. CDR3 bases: TGTGCCATCAGTGAGCGCGATGAGCAGTTCTTC. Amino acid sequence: CAISERDEQFF.

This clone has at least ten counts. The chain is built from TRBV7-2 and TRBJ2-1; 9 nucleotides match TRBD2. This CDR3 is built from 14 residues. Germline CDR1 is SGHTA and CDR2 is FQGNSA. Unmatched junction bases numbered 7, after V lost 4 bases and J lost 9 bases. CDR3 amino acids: CASSSQRGAAEQFF. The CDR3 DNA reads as TGTGCCAGCAGCTCTCAGCGGGGGGCGGCTGAGCAGTTCTTC.

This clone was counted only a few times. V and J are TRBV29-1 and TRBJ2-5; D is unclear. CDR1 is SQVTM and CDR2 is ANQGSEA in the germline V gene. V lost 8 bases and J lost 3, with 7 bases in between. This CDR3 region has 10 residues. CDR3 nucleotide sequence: TGCAGCTACTTGGAAGAGACCCAGTACTTC. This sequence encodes CSYLEETQYF.

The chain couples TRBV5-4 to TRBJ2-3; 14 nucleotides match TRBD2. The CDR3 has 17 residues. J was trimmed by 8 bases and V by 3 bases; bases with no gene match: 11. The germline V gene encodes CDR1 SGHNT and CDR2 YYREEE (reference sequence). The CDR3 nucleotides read TGTGCCAGCAGCTCGGAGGGACTAGCGGGAGCAGCCGGTACGCAGTATTTT. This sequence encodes CASSSEGLAGAAGTQYF.

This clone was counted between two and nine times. The CDR3 spells CASSLEAGLNTEAFF. As DNA, the CDR3 is TGTGCCAGCAGCTTGGAGGCAGGGCTGAACACTGAAGCTTTCTTT. The J gene is TRBJ1-1, the V gene TRBV5-5; the D gene is possibly TRBD1 (5 bases). Trimming removed 0 bases at V and 0 bases at J, with 9 bases between. The V gene's germline CDR1 is SGHKS and CDR2 YYEKEE (reference sequence). CDR3 length: 15 amino acids.

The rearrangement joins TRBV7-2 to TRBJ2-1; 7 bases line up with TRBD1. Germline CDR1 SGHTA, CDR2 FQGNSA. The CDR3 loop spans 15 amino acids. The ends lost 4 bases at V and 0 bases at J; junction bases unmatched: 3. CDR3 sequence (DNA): TGTGCCAGCAGCTCGACAGGGAGCTCCTACAATGAGCAGTTCTTC. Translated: CASSSTGSSYNEQFF.

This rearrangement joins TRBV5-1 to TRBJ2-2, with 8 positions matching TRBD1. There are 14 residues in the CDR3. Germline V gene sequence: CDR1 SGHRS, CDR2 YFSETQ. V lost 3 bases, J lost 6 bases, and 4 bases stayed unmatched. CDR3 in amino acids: CASSSQGVPGELFF. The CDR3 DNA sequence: TGCGCCAGCAGCTCACAGGGGGTCCCCGGGGAGCTGTTTTTT.

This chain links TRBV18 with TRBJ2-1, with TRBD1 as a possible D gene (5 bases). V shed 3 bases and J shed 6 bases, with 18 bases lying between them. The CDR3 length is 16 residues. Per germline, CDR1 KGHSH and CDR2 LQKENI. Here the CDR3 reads CASSPPGQGIANEQFF. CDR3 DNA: TGTGCCAGCTCACCCCCCGGGCAGGGAATCGCCAATGAGCAGTTCTTC.

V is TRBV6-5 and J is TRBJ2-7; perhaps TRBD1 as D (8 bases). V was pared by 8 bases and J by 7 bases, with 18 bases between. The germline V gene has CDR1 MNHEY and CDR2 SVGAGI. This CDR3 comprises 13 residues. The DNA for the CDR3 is TGTGCCAGCGGGACAGGCGGGAGTGGGGAGCAGTACTTC. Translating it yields CASGTGGSGEQYF.

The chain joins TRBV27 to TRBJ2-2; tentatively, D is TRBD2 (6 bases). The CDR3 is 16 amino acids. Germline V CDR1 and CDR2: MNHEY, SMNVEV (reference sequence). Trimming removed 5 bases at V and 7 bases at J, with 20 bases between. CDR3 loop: CASSLDGGMGGGELFF. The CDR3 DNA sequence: TGTGCCAGCAGTCTAGACGGTGGGATGGGGGGCGGGGAGCTGTTTTTT.

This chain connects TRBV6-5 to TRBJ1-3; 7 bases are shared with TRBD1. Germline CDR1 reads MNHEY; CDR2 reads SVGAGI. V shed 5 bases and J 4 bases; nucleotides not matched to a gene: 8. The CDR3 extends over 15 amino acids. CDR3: CASSRTGEKGNTIYF. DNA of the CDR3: TGTGCCAGCAGTCGAACAGGGGAGAAGGGAAACACCATATATTTT.

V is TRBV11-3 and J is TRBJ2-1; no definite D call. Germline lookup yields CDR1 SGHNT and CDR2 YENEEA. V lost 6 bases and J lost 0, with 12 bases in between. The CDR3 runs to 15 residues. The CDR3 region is CASSLIESSYNEQFF. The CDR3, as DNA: TGTGCCAGCAGTTTAATTGAGAGCTCCTACAATGAGCAGTTCTTC.

The CDR3 protein is CASSLVTGINSPLHF. CDR3 sequence (DNA): TGTGCCAGCAGTCTCGTGACAGGGATCAATTCACCCCTCCACTTT. This rearrangement joins TRBV27 to TRBJ1-6, with TRBD1 matching over 7 bases. Losses at the gene ends were 5 bases for V and 7 bases for J; bases not matched to a gene: 8. The germline gives CDR1 MNHEY, CDR2 SMNVEV (reference sequence). This CDR3 is 15 amino acids long.

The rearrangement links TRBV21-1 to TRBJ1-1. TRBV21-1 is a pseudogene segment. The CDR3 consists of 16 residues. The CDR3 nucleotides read TGTGCCAGCAGCAAAGCTGCTGACACTGAGGAGGGTGAAGCTTTCTTT. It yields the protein CASSKAADTEEGEAFF.

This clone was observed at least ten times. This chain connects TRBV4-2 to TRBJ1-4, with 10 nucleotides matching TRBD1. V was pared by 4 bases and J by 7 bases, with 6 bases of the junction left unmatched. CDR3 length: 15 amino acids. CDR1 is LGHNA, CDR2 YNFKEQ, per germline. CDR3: CASSLNGQGVEKLFF. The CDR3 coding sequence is TGTGCCAGCAGCCTCAACGGACAGGGGGTTGAAAAACTGTTTTTT.

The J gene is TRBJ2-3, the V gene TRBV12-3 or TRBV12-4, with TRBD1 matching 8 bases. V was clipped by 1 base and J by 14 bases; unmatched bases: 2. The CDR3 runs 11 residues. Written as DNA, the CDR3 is TGTGCCAGCAGTTTAGGACAGGGGTTGTATTTT. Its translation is CASSLGQGLYF.

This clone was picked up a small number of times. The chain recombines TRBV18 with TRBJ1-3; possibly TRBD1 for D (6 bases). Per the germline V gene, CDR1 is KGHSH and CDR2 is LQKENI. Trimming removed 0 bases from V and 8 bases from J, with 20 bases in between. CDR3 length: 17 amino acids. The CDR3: CASSPPLSTGKGDTIYF. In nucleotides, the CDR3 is TGTGCCAGCTCACCACCGCTGAGTACAGGGAAAGGGGACACCATATATTTT.

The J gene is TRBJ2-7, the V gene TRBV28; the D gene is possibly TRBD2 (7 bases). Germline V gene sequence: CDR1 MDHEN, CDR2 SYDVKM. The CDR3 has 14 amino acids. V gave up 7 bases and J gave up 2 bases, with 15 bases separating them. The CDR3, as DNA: TGTGCCAGCATGTATCCGGGGGGCGCCTACGAGCAGTACTTC. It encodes CASMYPGGAYEQYF.

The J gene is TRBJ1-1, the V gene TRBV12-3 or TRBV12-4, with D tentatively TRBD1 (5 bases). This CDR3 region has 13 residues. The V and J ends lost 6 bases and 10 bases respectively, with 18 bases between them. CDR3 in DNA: TGTGCCAGCAGCACCCAATTAGGGGTATTAGCTTTCTTT. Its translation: CASSTQLGVLAFF.